What follows are 16 T cell receptor beta chains derived from one specimen sequenced in a study of OX40 agonist ivuxolimab in advanced cancers. The protocol was immunoSEQ multiplex PCR, while the TCRdb copy is restricted to in-frame clones and leaves out a portion. The table records 50,000 to 75,000 clones, 75% to 90% of them present only once. Here the sequenced sample was CD4+ or CD8+ T cells sorted from blood, taken in a trial of the OX40 agonist ivuxolimab. All receptors come from an adult with an advanced solid tumor such as melanoma, head and neck, liver or kidney cancer.

V usage is TRBV7-8 and J usage is TRBJ1-3; 9 nucleotides agree with TRBD1. Per germline, CDR1 SGHVS and CDR2 FQNEAQ. J lost 5 bases, V lost 5 bases, and 7 bases had no gene match. There are 15 residues in the CDR3. CDR3 DNA: TGTGCCAGCAGCATGCGGACAGGGGATAGAAACACCATATATTTT. It codes for CASSMRTGDRNTIYF. The entire variable domain, with the rest obtained from reference TRBV7-8 and TRBJ1-3, is as follows: GAGVSQSPRYKVAKRGQDVALRCDPISGHVSLFWYQQALGQGPEFLTYFQNEAQLDKSGLPSDRFFAERPEGSVSTLKIQRTQQEDSAVYLCASSMRTGDRNTIYFGEGSWLTVV.

V and J are TRBV19 and TRBJ1-1; D might be TRBD1 (6 bases). In germline, CDR1 is LNHDA, CDR2 SQIVND (reference sequence). This CDR3 contains 12 residues. The V end was cut by 11 bases, the J end by 6 bases, with 16 bases between. CDR3 amino acids: CAVARGAAEAFF. As DNA, the CDR3 is TGTGCCGTAGCCCGGGGGGCTGCTGAAGCTTTCTTT.

The genes are TRBV18 and TRBJ1-2; D uncertain. The CDR3 is made up of 14 amino acids. Deletions cut 5 bases from V and 4 bases from J, with 14 bases between. Germline CDR1 reads KGHSH; CDR2 reads LQKENI. This CDR3 reads CASSSRPDPYGYTF. The CDR3 coding sequence is TGTGCCAGCTCATCTCGACCGGACCCCTATGGCTACACCTTC.

The rearrangement uses TRBV29-1 and TRBJ2-7; 7 bases are shared with TRBD1. With 4 bases clipped from V and 6 bases from J, the junction kept 9 bases outside the gene matches. This CDR3 is 13 amino acids long. The germline V gene encodes CDR1 SQVTM and CDR2 ANQGSEA. The CDR3 sequence is CSVGSGGIAEQYF. CDR3 in DNA: TGCAGCGTTGGGTCAGGGGGAATTGCCGAGCAGTACTTC.

The CDR3 loop is CASSYRPEETQYF. Written as DNA, the CDR3 is TGTGCCAGCAGTTACCGGCCGGAAGAGACCCAGTACTTC. The chain combines TRBV6-5 with TRBJ2-5, with D unresolved. V lost 2 bases, J lost 3 bases, and 7 bases lay in between. In germline, CDR1 is MNHEY, CDR2 SVGAGI. The CDR3 consists of 13 residues.

This chain connects TRBV2 to TRBJ2-1, with 11 bases matching TRBD2. This CDR3 is built from 17 residues. Germline V gene sequence: CDR1 SNHLY, CDR2 FYNNEI. V shed 6 bases and J 4 bases; nucleotides not matched to a gene: 11. The CDR3 is CASSPGLAGPAYNEQFF. CDR3 DNA: TGTGCCAGCAGCCCTGGACTAGCGGGTCCCGCATACAATGAGCAGTTCTTC.

V is TRBV7-8 and J is TRBJ2-7, with 9 bases aligning to TRBD1. Trimming at V came to 3 bases and at J to 0 bases, leaving 3 bases not matched to a gene. The CDR3 consists of 15 residues. From germline, CDR1 is SGHVS and CDR2 FQNEAQ. CDR3 DNA: TGTGCCAGCAGCTTCCGGGACAGGGACTCCTACGAGCAGTACTTC. It translates to CASSFRDRDSYEQYF.

The rearrangement joins TRBV5-1 to TRBJ1-1; possibly TRBD1 for D (6 bases). V was trimmed by 0 bases and J by 11 bases, leaving 14 bases between them. This CDR3 has 13 residues. Germline CDR1 and CDR2: SGHRS and YFSETQ. This chain's CDR3 is CASSLEKQGFAFF. Here the CDR3 DNA reads TGCGCCAGCAGCTTGGAAAAACAGGGCTTCGCTTTCTTT.

The V call is TRBV9, the J call TRBJ1-1; the D is unclear. The CDR3 extends over 14 amino acids. CDR1 is SGDLS, CDR2 YYNGEE, per germline. Trimming stripped 3 bases from V and 5 bases from J, with 14 bases between. This chain's CDR3 is CASSAYNRGTEAFF. The CDR3 DNA is TGTGCCAGCAGCGCATACAACCGAGGAACTGAAGCTTTCTTT.

This chain connects TRBV7-9 to TRBJ2-3, with 9 bases that match TRBD1. This CDR3 contains 16 residues. The V segment lost 1 base and the J segment 6 bases; nucleotides outside the gene matches: 8. CDR1 is SEHNR, CDR2 FQNEAQ, per germline (reference sequence). In DNA, the CDR3 is TGTGCCAGCAGCTTAGATCCGGGACAGGGAAAGGATACGCAGTATTTT. Its translation: CASSLDPGQGKDTQYF.

The chain is built from TRBV2 and TRBJ2-3; no firm D call. CDR3 length equals 14 residues. Germline loops: CDR1 SNHLY, CDR2 FYNNEI. The V end was cut by 11 bases, the J end by 2 bases, with 17 bases between. The CDR3 region is CAGTSSTLTDTQYF. CDR3 nucleotides: TGTGCCGGAACATCGTCGACACTCACAGATACGCAGTATTTT. Together with reference TRBV2 and TRBJ2-3, the CDR3 gives the full variable domain: EPEVTQTPSHQVTQMGQEVILRCVPISNHLYFYWYRQILGQKVEFLVSFYNNEISEKSEIFDDQFSVERPDGSNFTLKIRSTKLEDSAMYFCAGTSSTLTDTQYFGPGTRLTVL.

This sequence joins TRBV6-5 and TRBJ2-3; D remains ambiguous. V dropped 0 bases and J dropped 6 bases, with 13 bases sitting between them. This CDR3 spans 15 amino acids. From germline, CDR1 is MNHEY and CDR2 SVGAGI. The CDR3 coding sequence is TGTGCCAGCAGTTACTCGACGAATAGGGCTGATACGCAGTATTTT. Its translation: CASSYSTNRADTQYF.

The chain has TRBV5-4 and TRBJ2-3, with 8 bases matching TRBD1. CDR3 size: 18 residues. Germline CDR1 is SGHNT and CDR2 is YYREEE (reference sequence). V lost 0 bases, J lost 1 base, and 10 bases stayed unmatched. CDR3: CASSLVGRETGGTDTQYF. The CDR3 nucleotides are TGTGCCAGCAGCTTGGTAGGCCGGGAGACAGGGGGCACAGATACGCAGTATTTT.

A few counts support this clone. The rearrangement joins TRBV30 to TRBJ1-2, with 7 bases aligning to TRBD1. V lost 4 bases and J lost 8; bases outside the gene matches: 13. The CDR3 sequence is 14 residues long. Germline values: CDR1 GTSNPN, CDR2 SVGIG (reference sequence). CDR3 in amino acids: CAWNRGTAVYGYTF. The CDR3 nucleotides read TGTGCCTGGAACCGTGGGACAGCAGTTTACGGCTACACCTTC. The entire variable domain, with the rest obtained from reference TRBV30 and TRBJ1-2, is as follows: SQTIHQWPATLVQPVGSPLSLECTVEGTSNPNLYWYRQAAGRGLQLLFYSVGIGQISSEVPQNLSASRPQDRQFILSSKKLLLSDSGFYLCAWNRGTAVYGYTFGSGTRLTVV.

The CDR3 protein is CASSQDVQGGANVLTF. CDR3 in DNA: TGCGCCAGCAGCCAAGATGTCCAGGGGGGGGCCAACGTCCTGACTTTC. This sequence joins TRBV4-1 and TRBJ2-6, with D perhaps matching TRBD1 (6 bases). Trimming cost V 0 bases and J 4 bases, with 10 bases left between them. Per germline, CDR1 MGHRA and CDR2 YSYEKL. The CDR3 has 16 residues.

The gene calls are TRBV18 and TRBJ2-1, with 10 bases identical to TRBD2. Germline V gene lookup returns CDR1 KGHSH and CDR2 LQKENI. V was clipped by 5 bases and J by 9 bases; unmatched bases: 4. The CDR3 is 13 amino acids. DNA for the CDR3: TGTGCCAGCTCAACCGGGACTAGCGTTGAGCAGTTCTTC. This codes for CASSTGTSVEQFF.